This TCR beta chain was sequenced during a study of CD8 T cells in ankylosing spondylitis (dated by TCRdb to about 2017). In terms of the full investigation: T cell receptor beta repertoires were profiled in healthy donors and ankylosing spondylitis patients so that disease-linked TCR variants could be found. In total, the full study cohort was made up of 85 to 140 healthy donors and some 26 ankylosing spondylitis patients. Peripheral blood samples were taken, and synovial fluid was additionally collected from ankylosing spondylitis patients. Broad study findings and their caveats: A TCR beta motif made up of under ten highly homologous amino acid variants appeared to be characteristic of blood from ankylosing spondylitis patients. The disease-linked clones showed a CD8+ phenotype and occurred at relatively low frequencies in peripheral blood. Some TCR beta motif variants had previously been reported in synovial fluid and blood of reactive arthritis patients, which suggested common disease-initiation mechanisms. The disease-linked clones were reported as significantly enriched in matched synovial fluid samples from ankylosing spondylitis patients.

This clonotype came up a few times. Its antigen has not been determined. Base qualities were left out, and no much larger clone turns up one base away. Germline trimming amounts to 5 bases on V and 5 bases on J, with 4 as the count of junction bases outside the gene matches. CDR1 and CDR2 are read off the germline V gene as MNHNS and SASEGT. The CDR3 starts with the cysteine, ends with the phenylalanine, and has 14 residues. Here the CDR3 DNA is all that survives: 42 bases in frame from base 1. Instrument on record: Illumina HiSeq 2500. Quantitative 5'-RACE with molecular barcodes was used to prepare TCR beta libraries. The paper's data handling went like this. A new computational method, built on a probabilistic model of VDJ rearrangement, was used to identify disease-linked TCR variants. TCRdb passed the public sequencing reads through fastp at Q25 and MiXCR, retaining productive beta sequences. CDR3 protein sequences are deduplicated, and each keeps its most common genes and DNA. The V and J calls were determined by TCRdb, not by the authors. This sample is represented by 290,000 or so distinct CDR3 sequences; about a fifth of them were singletons. The top ten clones comprise roughly 3.6% of the sample.

The sequence is built from TRBV6-1 and TRBJ2-2; 8 central nucleotides agree with TRBD1. This TCR was recovered from a female donor with ankylosing spondylitis or in good health (not recorded which). Sequencing was performed on blood, either unsorted or a sorted T cell fraction (not recorded which). The sequence in DNA is TGTGCCAGCAGTCGGACAGGGAGTACCGGGGAGCTGTTTTTT. Translated, it gives CASSRTGSTGELFF.